This T cell receptor beta chain came from a study of T cell responses to AZD1222 COVID-19 vaccine. Study-level points and caveats: None of the repertoires were sampled until the peak T cell response had passed. At 160-218 and 743-854, vaccine-associated CD4 TCRs were dominant, and they spanned spike. Two AZD1222 doses significantly raised spike-specific TCR breadth and depth over controls.

This clone was detected a few times. The antigen remains unidentified. Libraries were prepared by immunoSEQ multiplex PCR; TCRdb keeps only in-frame clonotypes and omits some of them. The sample has tens of thousands of clones; under 95% are singletons. V was trimmed by 4 bases and J by 7 bases, leaving 8 bases between them. The CDR3 runs 10 residues. CDR1 and CDR2 from the germline V gene are SQVTM and ANQGSEA. This specimen consisted of peripheral blood, obtained on day 0 of AZD1222 vaccination. The clonotype comes from an adult in good health. The chain is built from TRBV29-1 and TRBJ2-7, with a tentative D call TRBD1 (5 bases). CDR3 loop: CSVGQQEQYF. CDR3 sequence (DNA): TGCAGCGTTGGACAGCAAGAGCAGTACTTC.